This entry lists 29 T cell receptor beta chains sequenced from one sample in a study of blood T cell repertoires in COVID-19. Using immunoSEQ multiplex PCR, the repertoire was profiled, and TCRdb retains in-frame clones only, with some absent. The sample yields 100,000 to 150,000 clones, around 85% seen once. The sequencing input was peripheral blood. The receptors shown here come from a woman aged 80 or over with acute or convalescent COVID-19.

The chain couples TRBV2 to TRBJ1-5; 9 nucleotides match TRBD1. Germline CDR1 and CDR2: SNHLY and FYNNEI. This CDR3 is 15 amino acids long. Trimming took 7 bases from V and 3 from J; bases not matched to a gene: 7. In DNA, the CDR3 is TGTGCCAGCAACTCGGGACAGGGCTACAATCAGCCCCAGCATTTT. It yields the protein CASNSGQGYNQPQHF.

This clone was observed a handful of times. V and J are TRBV7-6 and TRBJ2-7, with 7 bases that match TRBD1. The CDR3 loop spans 15 amino acids. From germline, CDR1 is SGHVS and CDR2 FNYEAQ. J lost 0 bases, V lost 1 base, and 3 bases had no gene match. The DNA for the CDR3 is TGTGCCAGCAGCTTAGACAGGGGCTTCTCCTACGAGCAGTACTTC. Translating it yields CASSLDRGFSYEQYF.

The rearrangement links TRBV9 to TRBJ1-2; D is uncertain. Trimming removed 4 bases at V and 4 bases at J, with 17 bases between. Germline assignment: CDR1 SGDLS and CDR2 YYNGEE. CDR3 length: 15 residues. CDR3 sequence: CASSPDFPGSYGYTF. Here the CDR3 DNA reads TGTGCCAGCAGCCCAGACTTCCCGGGGTCCTATGGCTACACCTTC. Full variable domain (rest looked up from reference TRBV9 and TRBJ1-2): DSGVTQTPKHLITATGQRVTLRCSPRSGDLSVYWYQQSLDQGLQFLIQYYNGEERAKGNILERFSAQQFPDLHSELNLSSLELGDSALYFCASSPDFPGSYGYTFGSGTRLTVV.

V gene TRBV5-4 combines with J gene TRBJ1-2; the D is unclear. The CDR3 covers 17 residues. CDR1 and CDR2 from the germline V gene are SGHNT and YYREEE (reference sequence). The ends were cut back, 4 bases at V and 5 bases at J, with 24 bases in the middle. CDR3 in amino acids: CASSPTEGEGVRYGYTF. As DNA, the CDR3 is TGTGCCAGCAGCCCGACGGAGGGAGAAGGCGTTCGGTATGGCTACACCTTC.

The chain joins TRBV7-9 to TRBJ2-2; TRBD1 agrees at 10 bases. Germline V gene lookup returns CDR1 SEHNR and CDR2 FQNEAQ (reference sequence). The CDR3 covers 16 residues. Trimming at V came to 0 bases and at J to 5 bases, leaving 3 bases not matched to a gene. CDR3: CASSLARTGGTGELFF. CDR3 DNA sequence: TGTGCCAGCAGCTTAGCCAGGACAGGGGGAACCGGGGAGCTGTTTTTT.

This chain connects TRBV5-6 to TRBJ2-4; D may be TRBD1 (7 bases). The CDR3 contains 16 residues. The V end lost 1 base, the J end lost 2 bases, and 13 bases lay between the germline ends. Germline CDR1 reads SGHDT; CDR2 reads YYEEEE. As DNA, the CDR3 is TGTGCCAGCAGCTTGAAGTCAGGGGGGTCCAAAAACATTCAGTACTTC. Translating gives CASSLKSGGSKNIQYF.

The chain uses TRBV5-1 and TRBJ2-5, with 9 bases aligning to TRBD2. Germline CDR1 is SGHRS and CDR2 is YFSETQ. The CDR3 sequence is 17 residues long. J lost 1 base, V lost 4 bases, and 11 bases had no gene match. DNA of the CDR3: TGCGCCAGCAGCAGTCCCCGCGGGGGGGCACGCCAAGAGACCCAGTACTTC. It encodes CASSSPRGGARQETQYF.

J is TRBJ2-1 and V is TRBV9; 11 bases line up with TRBD2. V was pared by 3 bases and J by 9 bases, with 5 bases of the junction left unmatched. The CDR3 has 14 residues. Germline loops: CDR1 SGDLS, CDR2 YYNGEE. The CDR3, as DNA: TGTGCCAGCAGCGAGAGACTAGCGGGAAGTGAGCAGTTCTTC. This encodes CASSERLAGSEQFF.

The chain carries TRBV12-3 or TRBV12-4 and TRBJ2-7, with TRBD1 matching over 9 bases. V was pared by 8 bases and J by 7 bases, with 9 bases of the junction left unmatched. The CDR3 contains 13 residues. CDR3 in amino acids: CASSNRGPGEQYF. CDR3 in DNA: TGTGCCAGCTCAAACAGGGGGCCAGGGGAGCAGTACTTC.

The chain joins TRBV6-5 to TRBJ1-2; the D gene is possibly TRBD1 (6 bases). The V and J ends lost 6 bases and 3 bases respectively, with 11 bases between them. The germline V gene has CDR1 MNHEY and CDR2 SVGAGI. The CDR3 runs 13 residues. Written as DNA, the CDR3 is TGTGCCAGCAGAACGACAGGATACTATGGCTACACCTTC. It translates to CASRTTGYYGYTF.

This clone was counted between two and nine times. CDR3: CASSYASSYEQYF. For the CDR3, the DNA is TGTGCCAGCAGTTACGCGAGCTCCTACGAGCAGTACTTC. This chain connects TRBV6-5 to TRBJ2-7; D is ambiguous. Trimming cost V 2 bases and J 0 bases, with 5 bases left between them. Germline V gives CDR1 MNHEY, CDR2 SVGAGI. CDR3 size: 13 residues.

V is TRBV10-2 and J is TRBJ2-7, with TRBD2 identical over 8 bases. CDR1 and CDR2 from the germline V gene are WSHSY and SAAADI. V was pared by 3 bases and J by 0 bases, with 7 bases of the junction left unmatched. This CDR3 has 16 residues. The CDR3 reads CASSDYLSGNSYEQYF. CDR3 DNA: TGCGCCAGCAGTGACTACCTTAGCGGGAACTCCTACGAGCAGTACTTC.

The V gene is TRBV11-3, the J gene TRBJ2-1; 11 bases map to TRBD2. V lost 5 bases to trimming and J lost 2 bases; unmatched junction nucleotides: 8. Germline V gene sequence: CDR1 SGHNT, CDR2 YENEEA. There are 17 residues in the CDR3. The CDR3 spells CASSQGIAGGTYNEQFF. Here the CDR3 DNA reads TGTGCCAGCAGCCAAGGAATAGCGGGAGGGACCTACAATGAGCAGTTCTTC.

This clone was counted a few times. The chain recombines TRBV7-2 with TRBJ2-4; D possibly corresponds to TRBD1 (7 bases). The CDR3 totals 12 residues. The V and J ends lost 8 bases and 8 bases respectively, with 13 bases between them. Germline V gene sequence: CDR1 SGHTA, CDR2 FQGNSA. This CDR3 reads CASRGTEYIQYF. The CDR3 DNA reads as TGTGCCAGCCGGGGGACAGAGTACATTCAGTACTTC.

This rearrangement joins TRBV24-1 to TRBJ1-6, with D possibly matching TRBD1 (5 bases). V lost 12 bases and J lost 6, with 14 bases in between. Germline assignment: CDR1 KGHDR and CDR2 SFDVKD. The CDR3 runs to 13 residues. CDR3 coding DNA: TGTGCCTCCCTGCAGGGAGGTAATTCACCCCTCCACTTT. Translated, it gives CASLQGGNSPLHF.

This chain uses TRBV5-1 with TRBJ2-4; 9 bases match TRBD2. Germline trimming cut 3 bases from V and 1 base from J; bases unmatched to any gene: 14. CDR3 size: 19 residues. CDR1 and CDR2 (germline): SGHRS, YFSETQ. CDR3 DNA: TGCGCCAGCAGCTCGGTGGGGCGCGGGGGGGCCCTGGCCAAAAACATTCAGTACTTC. Protein: CASSSVGRGGALAKNIQYF.

This chain connects TRBV6-1 to TRBJ1-2, with 9 bases that match TRBD1. The germline V gene encodes CDR1 MNHNS and CDR2 SASEGT. The length of the CDR3 is 15 residues. Trimming at V came to 0 bases and at J to 8 bases, leaving 7 bases not matched to a gene. Here the CDR3 DNA reads TGTGCCAGCAGTGAAGCGACAGGGGGTAAAATGGGCTACACCTTC. This gives the protein CASSEATGGKMGYTF.

This chain connects TRBV5-1 to TRBJ1-2, with 7 positions matching TRBD1. The CDR3 is made up of 13 amino acids. J was trimmed by 2 bases and V by 5 bases; bases with no gene match: 3. From germline, CDR1 is SGHRS and CDR2 YFSETQ. The CDR3 nucleotides read TGCGCCAGCAGTCAACAGGGGAACTATGGCTACACCTTC. This encodes CASSQQGNYGYTF.

The chain links TRBV2 to TRBJ1-4, with a possible D match to TRBD1 (6 bases). The CDR3 is 17 residues long. Looked up from germline, CDR1 is SNHLY and CDR2 is FYNNEI. V lost 3 bases, J lost 4 bases, and 18 bases lay in between. CDR3 sequence (DNA): TGTGCCAGCAGTGATCCTCGAGGGGGGGGTAGTAATGAAAAACTGTTTTTT. Translating it yields CASSDPRGGGSNEKLFF. The whole variable domain, filled in from reference TRBV2 and TRBJ1-4, reads EPEVTQTPSHQVTQMGQEVILRCVPISNHLYFYWYRQILGQKVEFLVSFYNNEISEKSEIFDDQFSVERPDGSNFTLKIRSTKLEDSAMYFCASSDPRGGGSNEKLFFGSGTQLSVL.

V gene TRBV30 combines with J gene TRBJ1-5, with TRBD1 identical over 7 bases. Germline V gene lookup returns CDR1 GTSNPN and CDR2 SVGIG (reference sequence). The V segment lost 2 bases and the J segment 5 bases; nucleotides outside the gene matches: 3. The CDR3 consists of 13 residues. CDR3 protein: CAWSSGGDQPQHF. The CDR3 DNA follows: TGTGCCTGGAGTTCAGGGGGAGATCAGCCCCAGCATTTT.

The gene calls are TRBV6-5 and TRBJ1-4; possible D gene TRBD1, 6 bases. This CDR3 region has 15 residues. Germline V CDR1 and CDR2: MNHEY, SVGAGI. Trimming pared 7 bases from V and 0 bases from J, leaving 12 bases between. DNA for the CDR3: TGTGCCAGCACCACCGAGGGGGCAACTAATGAAAAACTGTTTTTT. Translating it yields CASTTEGATNEKLFF.

The CDR3 reads CASSEEGAATEAFF. The CDR3 bases are TGTGCCAGCAGCGAGGAGGGGGCGGCCACTGAAGCTTTCTTT. This chain uses TRBV7-2 with TRBJ1-1, with 7 bases that match TRBD1. Trimming at V came to 5 bases and at J to 4 bases, leaving 7 bases not matched to a gene. The V gene's germline CDR1 is SGHTA and CDR2 FQGNSA. The CDR3 runs to 14 residues.

The chain links TRBV5-5 to TRBJ1-1; TRBD1 might be the D (6 bases). Per the germline V gene, CDR1 is SGHKS and CDR2 is YYEKEE (reference sequence). The CDR3 is 14 amino acids. V lost 4 bases and J lost 5, with 15 bases in between. CDR3 loop: CASSPGRGDTEAFF. Here the CDR3 DNA reads TGTGCCAGCAGCCCGGGGAGGGGGGATACTGAAGCTTTCTTT.

The chain employs TRBV4-1 and TRBJ1-6; TRBD1 is a possible D gene (6 bases). Deletions cut 4 bases from V and 1 base from J, with 8 bases between. CDR1 is MGHRA, CDR2 YSYEKL, per germline. The length of the CDR3 is 15 residues. This CDR3 is CASSLQGSYNSPLHF. The CDR3 DNA reads as TGCGCCAGCAGCCTACAGGGATCCTATAATTCACCCCTCCACTTT.

V usage is TRBV29-1 and J usage is TRBJ2-7, with 10 nucleotides matching TRBD1. V lost 3 bases, J lost 5 bases, and 1 base stayed unmatched. The CDR3 totals 12 residues. From germline, CDR1 is SQVTM and CDR2 ANQGSEA. CDR3: CSVDGTGDEQYF. Here the CDR3 DNA reads TGCAGCGTTGATGGGACAGGGGACGAGCAGTACTTC.

This chain joins TRBV7-8 and TRBJ2-7; D is possibly TRBD1 (5 bases). This CDR3 region has 16 residues. Germline-derived CDR1 and CDR2 are SGHVS and FQNEAQ. V was pared by 0 bases and J by 2 bases, with 14 bases between. The CDR3 DNA sequence: TGTGCCAGCAGCTTAGCTAGCCAGGGCTCTCCCTACGAGCAGTACTTC. This codes for CASSLASQGSPYEQYF.

The V and J genes are TRBV4-3 and TRBJ1-2; the D gene is possibly TRBD1 (5 bases). The CDR3 extends over 15 amino acids. CDR1 is LGHNA, CDR2 YSLEER, per germline. Trimming took off 1 base at V and 0 bases at J, with 9 bases between the two ends. The CDR3 reads CASSQGQPSNYGYTF. For the CDR3, the DNA is TGCGCCAGCAGCCAAGGACAGCCCTCTAACTATGGCTACACCTTC.

The rearrangement links TRBV4-1 to TRBJ2-2, with TRBD2 matching 8 bases. This CDR3 comprises 16 residues. Trimming at V came to 3 bases and at J to 7 bases, leaving 10 bases not matched to a gene. The germline CDR1 and CDR2 sequences are MGHRA and YSYEKL. This chain's CDR3 is CASSQSGLVIGGELFF. In DNA, the CDR3 is TGCGCCAGCAGCCAGTCGGGACTAGTCATAGGCGGGGAGCTGTTTTTT.

The chain has TRBV11-3 and TRBJ2-3; maybe TRBD2 (7 bases). The V end lost 5 bases, the J end lost 3 bases, and 18 bases lay between the germline ends. CDR1 is SGHNT and CDR2 is YENEEA in the germline V gene. This CDR3 spans 16 amino acids. CDR3 nucleotides: TGTGCCAGCAGCCTCCGGGGAGGGGGAGGAACAGATACGCAGTATTTT. It specifies CASSLRGGGGTDTQYF. The complete variable domain, with remaining parts taken from reference TRBV11-3 and TRBJ2-3, reads EAGVVQSPRYKIIEKKQPVAFWCNPISGHNTLYWYLQNLGQGPELLIRYENEEAVDDSQLPKDRFSAERLKGVDSTLKIQPAELGDSAVYLCASSLRGGGGTDTQYFGPGTRLTVL.